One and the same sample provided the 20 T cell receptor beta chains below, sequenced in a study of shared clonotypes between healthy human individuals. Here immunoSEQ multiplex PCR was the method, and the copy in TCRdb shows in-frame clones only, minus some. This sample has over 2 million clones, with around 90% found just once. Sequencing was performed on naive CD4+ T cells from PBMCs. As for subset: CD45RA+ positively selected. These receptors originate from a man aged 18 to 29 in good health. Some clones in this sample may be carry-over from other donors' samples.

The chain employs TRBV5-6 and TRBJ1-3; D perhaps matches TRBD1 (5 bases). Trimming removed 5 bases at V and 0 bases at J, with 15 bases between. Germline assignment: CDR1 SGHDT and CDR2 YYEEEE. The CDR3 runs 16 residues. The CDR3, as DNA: TGTGCCAGCAGTAGCCGACAGACGGGCTCTGGAAACACCATATATTTT. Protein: CASSSRQTGSGNTIYF.

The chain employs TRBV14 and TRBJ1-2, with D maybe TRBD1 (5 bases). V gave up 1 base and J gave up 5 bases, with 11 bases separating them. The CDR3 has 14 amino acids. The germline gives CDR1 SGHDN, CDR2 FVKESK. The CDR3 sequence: CASSQGDRDYGYTF. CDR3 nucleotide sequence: TGTGCCAGCAGCCAAGGAGACAGAGATTATGGCTACACCTTC.

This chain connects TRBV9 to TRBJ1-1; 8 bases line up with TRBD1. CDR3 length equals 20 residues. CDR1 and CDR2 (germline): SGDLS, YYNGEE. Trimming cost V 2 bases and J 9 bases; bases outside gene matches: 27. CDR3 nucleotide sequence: TGTGCCAGCAGCGTGTCCGCGGAAGGGACAGGCAGCCTGGTTGCGAGGAAAGCTTTCTTT. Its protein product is CASSVSAEGTGSLVARKAFF.

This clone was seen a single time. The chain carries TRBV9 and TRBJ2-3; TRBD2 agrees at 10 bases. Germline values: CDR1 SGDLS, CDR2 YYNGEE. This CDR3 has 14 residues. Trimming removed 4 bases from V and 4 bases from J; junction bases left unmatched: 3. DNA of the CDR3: TGTGCCAGCAGCCCGAGCGGGAGGGCAGATACGCAGTATTTT. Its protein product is CASSPSGRADTQYF.

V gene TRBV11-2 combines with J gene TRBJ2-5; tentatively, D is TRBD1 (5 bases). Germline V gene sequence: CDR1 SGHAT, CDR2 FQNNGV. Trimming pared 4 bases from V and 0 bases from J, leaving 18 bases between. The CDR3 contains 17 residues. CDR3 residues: CASSSQGAVAYQETQYF. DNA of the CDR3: TGTGCCAGCAGCTCCCAGGGCGCTGTGGCGTACCAAGAGACCCAGTACTTC.

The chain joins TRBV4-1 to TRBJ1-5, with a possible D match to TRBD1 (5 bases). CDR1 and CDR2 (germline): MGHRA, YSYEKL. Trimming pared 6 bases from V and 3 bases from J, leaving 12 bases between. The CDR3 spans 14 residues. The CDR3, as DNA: TGCGCCAGCAGTCTGACAGTCCTCAATCAGCCCCAGCATTTT. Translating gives CASSLTVLNQPQHF.

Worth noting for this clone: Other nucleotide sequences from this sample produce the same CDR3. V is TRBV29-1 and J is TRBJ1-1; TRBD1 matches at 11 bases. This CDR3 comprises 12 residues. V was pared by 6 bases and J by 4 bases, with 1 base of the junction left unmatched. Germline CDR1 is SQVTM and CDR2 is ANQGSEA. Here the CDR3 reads CSVGQGVTEAFF. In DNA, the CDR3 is TGCAGCGTGGGACAGGGGGTCACTGAAGCTTTCTTT.

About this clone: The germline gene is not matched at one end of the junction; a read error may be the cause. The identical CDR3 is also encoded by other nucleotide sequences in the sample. The CDR3 protein is CAWSPRGAREKLFF. CDR3 in DNA: TGTGCCTGGAGCCCCCGGGGGGCTAGGGAAAAGCTGTTTTTT. The rearrangement joins TRBV30 to TRBJ1-4; the D gene is possibly TRBD1 (6 bases). Germline V gene sequence: CDR1 GTSNPN, CDR2 SVGIG (reference sequence). The CDR3 consists of 14 residues.

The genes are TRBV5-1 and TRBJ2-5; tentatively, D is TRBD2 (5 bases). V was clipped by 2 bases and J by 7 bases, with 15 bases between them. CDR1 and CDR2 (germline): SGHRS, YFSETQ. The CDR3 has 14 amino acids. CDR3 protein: CASSFELAGGTQYF. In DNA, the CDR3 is TGCGCCAGCAGCTTTGAGCTAGCTGGCGGGACCCAGTACTTC.

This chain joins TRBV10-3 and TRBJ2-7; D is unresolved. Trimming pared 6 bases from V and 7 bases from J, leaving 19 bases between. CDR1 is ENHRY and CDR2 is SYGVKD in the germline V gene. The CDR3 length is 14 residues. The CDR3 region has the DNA TGTGCCATCAGCGGAAGTATTACCTCCGGGGAGCAGTACTTC. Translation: CAISGSITSGEQYF.

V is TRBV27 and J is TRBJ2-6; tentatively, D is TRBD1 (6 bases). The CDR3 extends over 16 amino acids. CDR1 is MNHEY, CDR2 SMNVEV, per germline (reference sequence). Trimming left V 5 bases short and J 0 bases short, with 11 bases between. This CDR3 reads CASSRRTDSGANVLTF. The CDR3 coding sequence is TGTGCCAGCAGTCGCCGGACAGACTCTGGGGCCAACGTCCTGACTTTC.

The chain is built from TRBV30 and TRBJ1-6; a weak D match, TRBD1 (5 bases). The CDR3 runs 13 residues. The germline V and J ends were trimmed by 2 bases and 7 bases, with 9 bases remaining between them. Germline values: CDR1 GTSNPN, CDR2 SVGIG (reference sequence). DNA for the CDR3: TGTGCCTGGAGTACAGGACTGAATTCACCCCTCCACTTT. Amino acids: CAWSTGLNSPLHF.

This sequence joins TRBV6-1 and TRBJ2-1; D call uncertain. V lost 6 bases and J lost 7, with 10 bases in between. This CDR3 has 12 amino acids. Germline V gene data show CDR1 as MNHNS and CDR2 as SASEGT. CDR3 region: CASSDLLNEQFF. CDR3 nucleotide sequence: TGTGCCAGCAGCGACTTACTAAATGAGCAGTTCTTC.

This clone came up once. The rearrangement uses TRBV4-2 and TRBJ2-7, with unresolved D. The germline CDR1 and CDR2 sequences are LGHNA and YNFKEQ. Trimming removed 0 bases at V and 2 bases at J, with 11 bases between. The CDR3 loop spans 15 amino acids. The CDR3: CASSQDKSGPYEQYF. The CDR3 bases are TGTGCCAGCAGCCAAGATAAATCTGGCCCCTACGAGCAGTACTTC.

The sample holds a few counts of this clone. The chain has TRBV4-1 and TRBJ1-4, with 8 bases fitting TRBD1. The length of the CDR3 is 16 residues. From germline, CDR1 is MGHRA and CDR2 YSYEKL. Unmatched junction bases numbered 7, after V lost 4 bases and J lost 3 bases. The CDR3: CASSRQGRSSNEKLFF. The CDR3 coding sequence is TGCGCCAGCAGCCGACAGGGGAGATCGTCTAATGAAAAACTGTTTTTT.

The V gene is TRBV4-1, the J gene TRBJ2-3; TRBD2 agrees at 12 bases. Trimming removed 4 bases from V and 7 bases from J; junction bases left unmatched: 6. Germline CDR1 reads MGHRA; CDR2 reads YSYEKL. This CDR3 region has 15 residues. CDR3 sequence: CASSLGLAGLNTQYF. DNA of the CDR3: TGCGCCAGCAGCCTTGGACTAGCGGGATTGAATACGCAGTATTTT.

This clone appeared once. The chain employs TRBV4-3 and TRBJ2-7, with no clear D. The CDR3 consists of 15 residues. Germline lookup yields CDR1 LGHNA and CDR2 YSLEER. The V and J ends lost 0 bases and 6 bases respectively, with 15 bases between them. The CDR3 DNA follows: TGCGCCAGCAGCCAAGAGGTAGGCATTGAGACCGAGCAGTACTTC. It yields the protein CASSQEVGIETEQYF.

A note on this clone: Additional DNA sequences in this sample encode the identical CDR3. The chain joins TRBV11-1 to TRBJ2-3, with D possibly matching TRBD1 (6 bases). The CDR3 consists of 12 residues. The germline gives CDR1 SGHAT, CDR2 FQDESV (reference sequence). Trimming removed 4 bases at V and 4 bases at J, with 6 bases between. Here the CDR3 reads CASSSGADTQYF. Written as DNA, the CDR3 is TGTGCCAGCAGCTCAGGGGCAGATACGCAGTATTTT.

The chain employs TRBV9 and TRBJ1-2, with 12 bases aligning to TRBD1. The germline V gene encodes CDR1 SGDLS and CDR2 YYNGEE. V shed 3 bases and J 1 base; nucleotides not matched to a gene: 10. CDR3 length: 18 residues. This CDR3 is CASSADPGTGGFNYGYTF. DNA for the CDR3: TGTGCCAGCAGCGCCGACCCCGGGACAGGGGGCTTTAACTATGGCTACACCTTC.

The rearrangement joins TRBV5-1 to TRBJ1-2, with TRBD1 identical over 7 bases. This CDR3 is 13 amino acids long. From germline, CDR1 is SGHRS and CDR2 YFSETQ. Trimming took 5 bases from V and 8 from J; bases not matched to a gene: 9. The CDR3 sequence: CASRSGTDGGYTF. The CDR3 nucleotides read TGCGCCAGCAGATCCGGGACAGACGGCGGCTACACCTTC.